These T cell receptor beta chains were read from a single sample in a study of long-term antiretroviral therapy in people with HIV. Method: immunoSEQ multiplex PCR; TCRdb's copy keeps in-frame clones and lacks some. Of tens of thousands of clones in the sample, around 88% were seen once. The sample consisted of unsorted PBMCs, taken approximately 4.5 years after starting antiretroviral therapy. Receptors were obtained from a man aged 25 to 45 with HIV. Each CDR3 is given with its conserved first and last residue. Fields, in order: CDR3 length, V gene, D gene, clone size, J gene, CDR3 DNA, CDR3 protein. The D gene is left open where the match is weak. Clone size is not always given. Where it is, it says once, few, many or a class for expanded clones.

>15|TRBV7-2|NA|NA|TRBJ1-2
TGTGCCAGCAGCTTAGCTTGGGTCTCTAACTATGGCTACACCTTC
CASSLAWVSNYGYTF
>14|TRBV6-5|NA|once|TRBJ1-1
TGTGCCAGCAGTTTGGGGGGGGCGCACACTGAAGCTTTCTTT
CASSLGGAHTEAFF
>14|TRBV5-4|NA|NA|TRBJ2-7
TGTGCCAGCAGCTTGTTCACGAACGCGTACGAGCAGTACTTC
CASSLFTNAYEQYF
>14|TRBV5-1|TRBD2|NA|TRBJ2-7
TGCGCCAGCAGCTTGGCTCAGGGAGGGCTCGAGCAGTACTTC
CASSLAQGGLEQYF
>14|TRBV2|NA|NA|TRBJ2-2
TGTGCCAGCAACCTCAGACGCGGCACCGGGGAGCTGTTTTTT
CASNLRRGTGELFF
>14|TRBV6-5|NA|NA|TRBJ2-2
TGTGCCAGCAGTTACGGACTGGGCACCGGGGAGCTGTTTTTT
CASSYGLGTGELFF
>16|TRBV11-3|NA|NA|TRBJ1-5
TGTGCCAGCAGCTGGCCCTACGAATATAGCAATCAGCCCCAGCATTTT
CASSWPYEYSNQPQHF
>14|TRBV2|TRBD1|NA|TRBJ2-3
TGTGCCAGCGGGGCGGGACAGGGAACGGATACGCAGTATTTT
CASGAGQGTDTQYF
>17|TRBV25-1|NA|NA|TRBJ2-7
TGTGCCAGCAGTGAGCAATTAGGGGAGCCCAATCAGTACGAGCAGTACTTC
CASSEQLGEPNQYEQYF
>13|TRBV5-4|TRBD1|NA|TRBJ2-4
TGTGCCAGCAGCTTACAGGGGCGGTACATTCAGTACTTC
CASSLQGRYIQYF
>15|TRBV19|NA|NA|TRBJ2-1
TGTGCCAGTAGTATAGACGCGAGCTCCTACAATGAGCAGTTCTTC
CASSIDASSYNEQFF
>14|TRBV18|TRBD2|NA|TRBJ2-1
TGTGCCAGCTCACCGGGGGGGGCCTACAATGAGCAGTTCTTC
CASSPGGAYNEQFF
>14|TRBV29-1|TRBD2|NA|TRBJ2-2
TGCAGCGTTGAAGGGCGACGGGGGGCCGGGGAGCTGTTTTTT
CSVEGRRGAGELFF
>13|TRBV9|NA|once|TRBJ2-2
TGTGCCAGCAGCGTCGGGTCCTACGGGGAGCTGTTTTTT
CASSVGSYGELFF
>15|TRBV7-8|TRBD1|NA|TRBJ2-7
TGTGCCAGCAGCTTTCTACGACAGGGGTTCCACGAGCAGTACTTC
CASSFLRQGFHEQYF
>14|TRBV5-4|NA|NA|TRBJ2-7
TGTGCCAGCTCCCCCAGAGCAGGGGACTACGAGCAGTACTTC
CASSPRAGDYEQYF
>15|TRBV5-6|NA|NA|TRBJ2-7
TGTGCCAGCAGCTTGGAAGGTCTCGGCTCCTACGAGCAGTACTTC
CASSLEGLGSYEQYF
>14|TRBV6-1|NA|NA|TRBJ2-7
TGTGCCAGCAGCGGCCAGGGACAAAGTAACGAGCAGTACTTC
CASSGQGQSNEQYF
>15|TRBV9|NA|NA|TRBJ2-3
TGTGCCAGCAGCGAGCCAGGCGGGGTCACAGATACGCAGTATTTT
CASSEPGGVTDTQYF
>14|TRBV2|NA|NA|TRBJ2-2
TGTGCCAGCAGCCCAGGGGAATCCACCGGGGAGCTGTTTTTT
CASSPGESTGELFF
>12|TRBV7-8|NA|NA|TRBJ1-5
TGTGCCAGCAGCCCGGGGGGTTGGCCCCAGCATTTT
CASSPGGWPQHF
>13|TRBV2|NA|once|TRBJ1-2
TGTGCCAGCAGTGGCGTCGCTGGCTATGGCTACACCTTC
CASSGVAGYGYTF
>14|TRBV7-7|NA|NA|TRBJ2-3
TGTGCTAGCAGCTTTGGGGGCGGCACAGATACGCAGTATTTT
CASSFGGGTDTQYF
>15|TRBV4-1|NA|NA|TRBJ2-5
TGCGCCAGCAGCCAAGATCCAGGGACACAAGAGACCCAGTACTTC
CASSQDPGTQETQYF
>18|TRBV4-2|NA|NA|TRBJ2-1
TGTGCCAGCAGCCAAGAGCCCATTGGAGGTGTAGTGGTACGTGAGCAGTTCTTC
CASSQEPIGGVVVREQFF
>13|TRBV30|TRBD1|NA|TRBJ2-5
TGTGCCTGGAGTAGGACAGGAGAGGAGACCCAGTACTTC
CAWSRTGEETQYF